The text below deals with one T cell receptor beta chain. What it binds is unknown. CDR3 length equals 14 residues. V was clipped by 0 bases and J by 5 bases, with 10 bases between them. The germline gives CDR1 MGHRA, CDR2 YSYEKL. The source of the sample is a study of shared clonotypes between healthy human individuals. Broader study findings: What naive subsets generally showed was a larger estimated richness than memory subsets showed. Compared with clonotypes that all four donors shared, non-shared clonotypes had lower generation probabilities. Some naive CD4 clonotypes, roughly 5%, turned up in common across four donors.

Terminally differentiated effector memory CD45RA+ cells were excluded from the naive CD8 cells, which were CD45RO-negative and positively selected for CCR7. The input for sorted-subset replicate PCRs was approximately 200 ng DNA, 25,000 to 35,000 T cell genomes. Profiling relied on immunoSEQ multiplex PCR, and the TCRdb table lists in-frame clones only, not all of them. The sample lists roughly 2,000,000 clones, roughly 95% occurring once. The source material was naive CD8+ T cells from PBMCs. This receptor was taken from a man between 18 and 29 years old in good health. Some clones in this sample may be carry-over from other donors' samples. The chain couples TRBV4-1 to TRBJ1-1; D uncertain. CDR3 sequence reads: CASSQDRSGTEAFF. The CDR3 bases are TGCGCCAGCAGCCAAGACAGGTCGGGGACTGAAGCTTTCTTT.